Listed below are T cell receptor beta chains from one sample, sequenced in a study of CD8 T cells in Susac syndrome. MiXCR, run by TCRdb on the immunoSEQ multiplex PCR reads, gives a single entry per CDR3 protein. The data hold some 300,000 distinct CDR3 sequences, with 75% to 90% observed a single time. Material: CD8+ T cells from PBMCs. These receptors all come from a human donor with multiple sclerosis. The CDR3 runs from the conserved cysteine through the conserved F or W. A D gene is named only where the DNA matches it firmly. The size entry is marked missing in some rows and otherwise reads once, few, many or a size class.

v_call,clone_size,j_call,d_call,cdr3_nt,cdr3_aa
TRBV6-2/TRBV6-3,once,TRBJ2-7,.,TGTGCCAGCACCCATAGCGTTACAGGAACCGAGCAGTACTTC,CASTHSVTGTEQYF
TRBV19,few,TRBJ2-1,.,TGTGCCAGTAGTAAAGGTTACAATGAGCAGTTCTTC,CASSKGYNEQFF
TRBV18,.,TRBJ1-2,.,TGTGCCAGCTCATCTACGCCGGGACCGAGCTATGGCTACACCTTC,CASSSTPGPSYGYTF
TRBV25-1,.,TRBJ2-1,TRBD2,TGTGCCAGCAGTGTCCCGGGACTAGACAATGAGCAGTTCTTC,CASSVPGLDNEQFF
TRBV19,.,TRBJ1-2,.,TGTGCCAGTAGTATAGGAACAGTTAACTATGGCTACACCTTC,CASSIGTVNYGYTF
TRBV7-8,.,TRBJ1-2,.,TGTGCCAGCAGCTTATACGGCGACTATGGCTACACCTTC,CASSLYGDYGYTF
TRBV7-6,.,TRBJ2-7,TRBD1,TGTGCCAGCAGCTTAAGGACAGGTTTGTCCTACGAGCAGTACTTC,CASSLRTGLSYEQYF
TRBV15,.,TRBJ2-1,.,TGTGCCACCAGCAGGTTTAGTTTCAATGAGCAGTTCTTC,CATSRFSFNEQFF
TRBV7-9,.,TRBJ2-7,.,TGTGCCAGCAGATCAGAGGGCTACGAGCAGTACTTC,CASRSEGYEQYF
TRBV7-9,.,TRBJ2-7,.,TGTGCCAGCAGCCTCGACAGCCCAGCCTACGAGCAGTACTTC,CASSLDSPAYEQYF
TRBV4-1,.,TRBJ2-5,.,TGCGCCAGCAGCCACTCCGGGTTGGCCCAGTACTTC,CASSHSGLAQYF
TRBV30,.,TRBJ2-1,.,TGTGCCTCCGGGCTTCCCGTGGATGAGCAGTTCTTC,CASGLPVDEQFF
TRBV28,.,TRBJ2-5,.,TGTGCCAGCAGTCACCGACAGGCCCAAGAGACCCAGTACTTC,CASSHRQAQETQYF
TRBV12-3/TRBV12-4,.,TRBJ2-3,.,TGTGCCAGCAGTCCCTATATGGGGACCGGAGATACGCAGTATTTT,CASSPYMGTGDTQYF
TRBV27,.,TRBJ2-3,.,TGTGCCAGCAGTTTAGCGGGCACCCACACAGATACGCAGTATTTT,CASSLAGTHTDTQYF
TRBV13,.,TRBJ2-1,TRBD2,TGTGCCAGCAGCTTAGTGGGACTAGCTCGATACAATGAGCAGTTCTTC,CASSLVGLARYNEQFF
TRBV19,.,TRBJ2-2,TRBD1,TGTGCCAGTAGGGACCGGGACAGGGGATACACCGGGGAGCTGTTTTTT,CASRDRDRGYTGELFF
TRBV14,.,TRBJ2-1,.,TGTGCCAGCAGCCACCAAGGTTGGGATGAGCAGTTCTTC,CASSHQGWDEQFF
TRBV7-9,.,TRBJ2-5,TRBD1,TGTGCCAGCAGCTTATTTCCCGGGACAGTGAGATACCAAGAGCGGACCCAGTACTTC,CASSLFPGTVRYQERTQYF
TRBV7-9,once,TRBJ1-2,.,TGTGCCAGCAGCCCCCCAGGGGTAATCTATGGCTACACCTTC,CASSPPGVIYGYTF
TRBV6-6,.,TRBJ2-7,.,TGTGCCAGCAGTTACTCAGCCCTAATCTCCAACTACGAGCAGTACTTC,CASSYSALISNYEQYF
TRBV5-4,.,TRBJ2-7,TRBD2,TGTGCCAGCTCTGGGGAGGGACCGATTTCCTACGAGCAGTACTTC,CASSGEGPISYEQYF
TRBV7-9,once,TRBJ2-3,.,TGTGCCAGCAGCCCTCGGGACACCTACACAGATACGCAGTATTTT,CASSPRDTYTDTQYF
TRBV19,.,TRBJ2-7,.,TGTGCCAGTAGCCCAGGGGTAACCTACGAGCAGTACTTC,CASSPGVTYEQYF
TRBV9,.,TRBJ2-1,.,TGTGCCAGCAGCGTAGTGCTATGGGATGAGCAGTTCTTC,CASSVVLWDEQFF
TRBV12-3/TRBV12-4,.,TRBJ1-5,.,TGTGCCAGCAGCTCGGGAGGGGCGGGCAATCAGCCCCAGCATTTT,CASSSGGAGNQPQHF
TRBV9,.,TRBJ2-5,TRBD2,TGTGCCAGCAGCGTTCACGAGCTAGCGGACGTTAAAGAGACCCAGTACTTC,CASSVHELADVKETQYF
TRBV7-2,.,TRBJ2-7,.,TGTGCCAGCAGCTTAGTGGGGGTAGGGAAGAGCTCCTACGAGCAGTACTTC,CASSLVGVGKSSYEQYF
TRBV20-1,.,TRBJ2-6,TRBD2,TGCAGTGCTAGTCCCAGCGGGGGCCGAACAAACCTCTTCTCTGGGGCCAACGTCCTGACTTTC,CSASPSGGRTNLFSGANVLTF
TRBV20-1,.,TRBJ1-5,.,TGCAGTGCTAGAGAGGTGGTCGCCGGGACACCAAAGCCCCAGCATTTT,CSAREVVAGTPKPQHF
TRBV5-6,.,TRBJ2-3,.,TGTGCCAGCCTTCGACAGGTGTCCAACACAGATACGCAGTATTTT,CASLRQVSNTDTQYF
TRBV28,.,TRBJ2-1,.,TGTGCCAGCAGTTTTCGCTCTGGGGGGAATGAGCAGTTCTTC,CASSFRSGGNEQFF
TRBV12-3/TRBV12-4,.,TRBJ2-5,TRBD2,TGTGCCAGCAGTTTAGGGACTAGCGCTCAAGAGACCCAGTACTTC,CASSLGTSAQETQYF
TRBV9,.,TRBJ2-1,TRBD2,TGTGCCAGCAGCGTGGCGGGGGGGCCCAATGAGCAGTTCTTC,CASSVAGGPNEQFF
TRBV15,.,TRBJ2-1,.,TGTGCCACCTCTACGGGGGCTTACAATGAGCAGTTCTTC,CATSTGAYNEQFF
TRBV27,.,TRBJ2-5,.,.,CASSFGPGAQETQYF
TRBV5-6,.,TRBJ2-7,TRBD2,TGTGCCAGCAGCTCATTGACAACGGGGGGTTCTTCCTACGAGCAGTACTTC,CASSSLTTGGSSYEQYF
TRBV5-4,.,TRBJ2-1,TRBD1,TGTGCCAGCAGCATCCGGGACAGTGAGCAGTTCTTC,CASSIRDSEQFF
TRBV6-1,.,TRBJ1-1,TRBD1,TGTGCCAGCAGTGAACTTGGACAGGGGGCGGACACTGAAGCTTTCTTT,CASSELGQGADTEAFF
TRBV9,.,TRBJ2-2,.,TGTGCCAGCAGCCCTAGGGGGGGCACCGGGGAGCTGTTTTTT,CASSPRGGTGELFF
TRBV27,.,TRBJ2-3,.,TGTGCCAGCAGTTTAAGCACAGGTGGCACAGATACGCAGTATTTT,CASSLSTGGTDTQYF
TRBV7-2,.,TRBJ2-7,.,TGTGCCAGCAGCCAATCGATGGAATCGTACGCCGAGCAGTACTTC,CASSQSMESYAEQYF
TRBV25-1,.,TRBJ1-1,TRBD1,TGTGCCAGCAGCTTACAGGGGGTCGCTGAAGCTTTCTTT,CASSLQGVAEAFF
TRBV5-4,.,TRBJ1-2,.,TGTGCCAGCAGCCACACTGGGGGCGACTATGGCTACACCTTC,CASSHTGGDYGYTF
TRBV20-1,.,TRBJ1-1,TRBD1,TGCAGTGCTAGAGATCTGGGCAGGGGGGACACTGAAGCTTTCTTT,CSARDLGRGDTEAFF
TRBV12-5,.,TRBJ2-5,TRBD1,TGTGCTAGTGGTCAAACGGGACAGGGGCCTCGAGAGACCCAGTACTTC,CASGQTGQGPRETQYF
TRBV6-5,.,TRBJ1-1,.,TGTGCCAGCAAGGGAGAGGGCACTGAAGCTTTCTTT,CASKGEGTEAFF
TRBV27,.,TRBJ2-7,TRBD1,TGTGCCAGCAGAGGAGGACAGGCCTACGAGCAGTACTTC,CASRGGQAYEQYF
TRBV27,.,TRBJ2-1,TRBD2,TGTGCCAGCAGCCGCACTAGCGGGGTTTTTGATGAGCAGTTCTTC,CASSRTSGVFDEQFF
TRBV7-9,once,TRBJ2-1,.,TGTGCCAGCAGCGTCTTAATAGGGAACAACTACAATGAGCAGTTCTTC,CASSVLIGNNYNEQFF